The 6 T cell receptor beta chains reported below all come from one sample, sequenced in a study of blood T cell repertoires in COVID-19. The assay was immunoSEQ multiplex PCR, and TCRdb's table has in-frame clones only and misses some. The repertoire holds about 64,000 clones, with approximately 91% as singletons. The material sequenced was peripheral blood. These receptors all come from a human donor in a cohort sampled during active COVID-19.

The genes are TRBV18 and TRBJ2-7; D not certain. This CDR3 comprises 12 residues. V was trimmed by 5 bases and J by 0 bases, leaving 5 bases between them. Per germline, CDR1 KGHSH and CDR2 LQKENI. CDR3 sequence: CASSGSSYEQYF. The CDR3 DNA sequence: TGTGCCAGCTCAGGCAGCTCCTACGAGCAGTACTTC.

The V and J genes are TRBV4-2 and TRBJ2-4, with TRBD2 identical over 12 bases. Looked up from germline, CDR1 is LGHNA and CDR2 is YNFKEQ. J was trimmed by 0 bases and V by 1 base; bases with no gene match: 10. This CDR3 comprises 20 residues. The CDR3 sequence is CASSQGLAGEAGVAKNIQYF. The CDR3 nucleotides read TGTGCCAGCAGCCAAGGACTAGCGGGAGAGGCCGGTGTAGCCAAAAACATTCAGTACTTC.

The V call is TRBV25-1, the J call TRBJ1-4, with D perhaps matching TRBD1 (6 bases). From germline, CDR1 is MGHDK and CDR2 SYGVNS. The CDR3 contains 11 residues. Trimming cost V 6 bases and J 7 bases, with 6 bases left between them. CDR3 DNA: TGTGCCAGCAGGGACAGTGAAAAACTGTTTTTT. It encodes CASRDSEKLFF.

This clone was counted only a few times. The CDR3 loop is CASSLGGTVNSYEQYF. The DNA of the CDR3 is TGTGCCAGCAGCTTGGGTGGGACAGTAAACTCCTACGAGCAGTACTTC. The V call is TRBV5-4, the J call TRBJ2-7, with TRBD1 matching 7 bases. The germline V gene encodes CDR1 SGHNT and CDR2 YYREEE (reference sequence). Trimming at V came to 0 bases and at J to 0 bases, leaving 6 bases not matched to a gene. There are 16 residues in the CDR3.

In this sample, this clone turned up once. The V and J genes are TRBV9 and TRBJ1-6; 7 nucleotides match TRBD1. CDR3 size: 16 residues. Trimming at V came to 0 bases and at J to 5 bases, leaving 5 bases not matched to a gene. Germline-derived CDR1 and CDR2 are SGDLS and YYNGEE. This CDR3 is CASSVASTGHNSPLHF. The CDR3 nucleotides are TGTGCCAGCAGCGTAGCCTCGACAGGGCATAATTCACCCCTCCACTTT.

The V gene is TRBV27, the J gene TRBJ2-3; D unclear. Germline V gene lookup returns CDR1 MNHEY and CDR2 SMNVEV (reference sequence). This CDR3 has 14 amino acids. The ends were cut back, 5 bases at V and 8 bases at J, with 17 bases in the middle. The CDR3 bases are TGTGCCAGCAGTCCGAAGAGTCCGATCGGTACGCAGTATTTT. This translates into CASSPKSPIGTQYF.